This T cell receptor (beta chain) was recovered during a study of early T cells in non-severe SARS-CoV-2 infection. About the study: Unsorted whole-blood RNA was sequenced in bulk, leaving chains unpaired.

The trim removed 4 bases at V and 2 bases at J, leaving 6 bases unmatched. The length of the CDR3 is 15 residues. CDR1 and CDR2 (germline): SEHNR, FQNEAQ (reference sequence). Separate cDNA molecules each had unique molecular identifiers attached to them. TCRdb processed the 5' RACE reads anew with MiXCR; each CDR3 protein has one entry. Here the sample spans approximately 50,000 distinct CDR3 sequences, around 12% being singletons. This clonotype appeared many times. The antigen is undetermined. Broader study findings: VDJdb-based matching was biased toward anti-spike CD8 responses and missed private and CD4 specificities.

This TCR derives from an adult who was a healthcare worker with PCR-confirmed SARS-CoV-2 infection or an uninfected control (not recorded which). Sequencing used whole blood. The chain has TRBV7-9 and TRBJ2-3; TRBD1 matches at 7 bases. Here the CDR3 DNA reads TGTGCCAGCAGCTCCCCCGGACAGGCCACAGATACGCAGTATTTT. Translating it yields CASSSPGQATDTQYF.